One TCR beta chain is described in this entry. Its specificity is not known. The authors used template switching to add a universal primer site and gave cDNA unique molecular identifiers. TCRdb re-called the 5' RACE reads with MiXCR, one entry per CDR3 protein. The sample consists of about 690,000 distinct CDR3 sequences, roughly 6.2% of them appearing once. Germline loops: CDR1 LGHDT, CDR2 YNNKEL (reference sequence). The CDR3 sequence is 14 residues long. V was trimmed by 0 bases and J by 0 bases, leaving 3 bases between them. This sample is drawn from a study of identical twins. Findings and limits, study-wide: Recombination models fit unrelated individuals' TCR alpha sharing but underestimated twins'. These conclusions were based on statistical analysis (cross-sectional, not following the same donors).

The receptor was derived from a man between 18 and 29 years old in good health. The chain has TRBV3-1 and TRBJ2-1; no clear D gene. Sequences were obtained from naive T cells sorted from blood. CDR3 in DNA: TGTGCCAGCAGCCAAGATCACTCCTACAATGAGCAGTTCTTC. It yields the protein CASSQDHSYNEQFF.